Listed below are T cell receptor beta chains from one sample, sequenced in a study of beta chain features in type 1 diabetes. Clones were read by immunoSEQ multiplex PCR, and TCRdb kept only the in-frame ones, dropping some. The sample lists about half a million clones, 10% to 12% occurring once. The sequencing sample was made of naive CD4+ T cells from blood. The receptors come from a woman aged 18 to 35 in good health. Both conserved end residues are part of each CDR3. The D gene is left open where the match is weak. Expanded clones are given a class, and other clones once, few, many or no size at all.

clone size	V gene	J gene	D gene	CDR3 protein	CDR3 DNA
NA	TRBV9	TRBJ2-4	NA	CASSVGGTKNIQYF	TGTGCCAGCAGCGTAGGAGGGACCAAAAACATTCAGTACTTC
few	TRBV7-2	TRBJ2-1	TRBD2	CASSRTSGVYNEQFF	TGTGCCAGCAGCCGGACTAGCGGAGTGTACAATGAGCAGTTCTTC
few	TRBV18	TRBJ2-2	NA	CASSPPEGTGELFF	TGTGCCAGCTCACCACCCGAGGGTACCGGGGAGCTGTTTTTT
NA	TRBV9	TRBJ2-2	TRBD1	CASSAAGTGAVTGELFF	TGTGCCAGCAGCGCCGCCGGGACAGGGGCGGTCACCGGGGAGCTGTTTTTT
few	TRBV7-9	TRBJ1-5	NA	CASSSTGQPQHF	TGTGCCAGCAGCTCGACTGGGCAGCCCCAGCATTTT
NA	TRBV30	TRBJ1-1	TRBD1	CAWSVQGGAGAFF	TGTGCCTGGAGTGTACAGGGGGGAGCGGGGGCTTTCTTT
NA	TRBV29-1	TRBJ1-1	NA	CSVVTGTEAFF	TGCAGCGTTGTAACAGGAACTGAAGCTTTCTTT
few	TRBV25-1	TRBJ2-2	NA	CASSGRQNTGELFF	TGTGCCAGCAGTGGTAGACAGAACACCGGGGAGCTGTTTTTT
NA	TRBV7-8	TRBJ1-6	NA	CASSLDLWNSPLHF	TGTGCCAGCAGCTTGGACCTGTGGAATTCACCCCTCCACTTT
NA	TRBV9	TRBJ2-5	NA	CASSEMSRRGRETQYF	TGTGCCAGCAGTGAGATGAGTCGACGGGGACGAGAGACCCAGTACTTC
NA	TRBV7-9	TRBJ2-1	TRBD2	CAMQTSGTNNEQFF	TGTGCAATGCAAACTAGCGGAACTAACAATGAGCAGTTCTTC
NA	TRBV28	TRBJ2-6	NA	CASKRNRAGANVLTF	TGTGCCAGTAAACGAAACAGGGCTGGGGCCAACGTCCTGACTTTC
few	TRBV5-4	TRBJ2-3	NA	CASSIPYTDTQYF	TGTGCCAGCAGCATACCATACACAGATACGCAGTATTTT
NA	TRBV6-5	TRBJ2-6	NA	CASSYRSGVGANVLTF	TGTGCCAGCAGTTACCGTAGCGGTGTTGGGGCCAACGTCCTGACTTTC
few	TRBV28	TRBJ2-6	NA	CASSSSSLLGSGANVLTF	TGTGCCAGCAGTTCCTCCTCCCTGCTGGGCTCTGGGGCCAACGTCCTGACTTTC
NA	TRBV4-3	TRBJ2-7	TRBD1	CASSQSGVGTGAYEQYF	TGCGCCAGCAGCCAAAGTGGGGTAGGGACAGGGGCCTACGAGCAGTACTTC
NA	TRBV20-1	TRBJ1-2	NA	CSAYGNGYTF	TGCAGTGCTTATGGAAACGGCTACACCTTC
few	TRBV29-1	TRBJ1-1	NA	CSVERAPQGMNTEAFF	TGCAGCGTTGAAAGGGCCCCCCAGGGGATGAACACTGAAGCTTTCTTT
few	TRBV7-2	TRBJ1-2	NA	CASSLSRDGNYGYTF	TGTGCCAGCAGCCTCTCCCGGGACGGGAACTATGGCTACACCTTC
few	TRBV9	TRBJ1-2	NA	CASSPRGRDSYGYTF	TGTGCCAGCAGCCCTCGTGGGAGGGATTCCTATGGCTACACCTTC
NA	TRBV28	TRBJ2-5	NA	CASSQGPPYETQYF	TGTGCCAGCAGCCAGGGTCCACCTTATGAGACCCAGTACTTC
NA	TRBV12-5	TRBJ2-1	NA	CASGLVRDTYNEQFF	TGTGCTAGTGGTTTGGTCCGGGACACTTACAATGAGCAGTTCTTC
NA	TRBV5-1	TRBJ2-5	NA	CASSLGQETQYF	TGCGCCAGCAGCTTGGGACAGGAGACCCAGTACTTC